The 8 T cell receptor beta chains in this list originate from one sample, sequenced in a study of T cell responses to AZD1222 COVID-19 vaccine. Assay used: immunoSEQ multiplex PCR; TCRdb lists only in-frame clones, some missing. The data hold under 95,000 clones, with roughly nine tenths observed a single time. This specimen was peripheral blood, taken 28 days after the second AZD1222 dose. These receptors all stem from an adult who received the AZD1222 COVID-19 vaccine.

This clone was counted only a few times. The rearrangement joins TRBV2 to TRBJ1-1, with D possibly being TRBD1 (6 bases). The length of the CDR3 is 12 residues. Germline V gene lookup returns CDR1 SNHLY and CDR2 FYNNEI. Trimming pared 6 bases from V and 5 bases from J, leaving 10 bases between. CDR3 in DNA: TGTGCCAGCAGACGGACAGTTACTGAAGCTTTCTTT. Its translation is CASRRTVTEAFF.

The chain joins TRBV7-2 to TRBJ1-6, with D uncertain. Looked up from germline, CDR1 is SGHTA and CDR2 is FQGNSA. The CDR3 runs 13 residues. V gave up 3 bases and J gave up 8 bases, with 8 bases separating them. The CDR3 nucleotides read TGTGCCAGCAGCTTTGACGCGGATTCACCCCTCCACTTT. This translates into CASSFDADSPLHF.

The chain links TRBV7-2 to TRBJ1-2, with 7 bases matching TRBD1. CDR1 is SGHTA, CDR2 FQGNSA, per germline. The ends lost 3 bases at V and 5 bases at J; junction bases unmatched: 9. This CDR3 comprises 15 residues. CDR3 amino acids: CASSFDRQGGYGYTF. The DNA of the CDR3 is TGTGCCAGCAGCTTCGACCGACAGGGAGGGTATGGCTACACCTTC.

This chain uses TRBV7-2 with TRBJ1-3; tentative D call: TRBD1 (5 bases). This CDR3 has 14 amino acids. Germline lookup yields CDR1 SGHTA and CDR2 FQGNSA. The V and J ends lost 7 bases and 8 bases respectively, with 18 bases between them. CDR3 sequence reads: CASTDPGFPDTIYF. The CDR3 DNA reads as TGTGCCAGCACCGATCCAGGGTTCCCGGACACCATATATTTT. Using reference TRBV7-2 and TRBJ1-3 for the parts outside the CDR3, the full variable domain is GAGVSQSPSNKVTEKGKDVELRCDPISGHTALYWYRQSLGQGLEFLIYFQGNSAPDKSGLPSDRFSAERTGGSVSTLTIQRTQQEDSAVYLCASTDPGFPDTIYFGEGSWLTVV.

The rearrangement uses TRBV18 and TRBJ1-1; possible D gene TRBD1, 6 bases. The CDR3 is made up of 16 amino acids. Trimming left V 0 bases short and J 3 bases short, with 14 bases between. CDR1 and CDR2 from the germline V gene are KGHSH and LQKENI. The CDR3 reads CASSPPQGRKDTEAFF. In nucleotides, the CDR3 is TGTGCCAGCTCACCACCCCAGGGGAGGAAGGACACTGAAGCTTTCTTT.

The J gene is TRBJ2-7, the V gene TRBV5-1; the D gene could be TRBD1 or TRBD2 (5 bases each). V lost 4 bases and J lost 1, with 12 bases in between. Germline CDR1 reads SGHRS; CDR2 reads YFSETQ. CDR3 length: 14 residues. CDR3 loop: CASSLGPSSYEQYF. CDR3 DNA sequence: TGCGCCAGCAGCCTGGGACCGTCTTCCTACGAGCAGTACTTC.

This chain connects TRBV7-3 to TRBJ2-6; possible D gene TRBD1, 5 bases. This CDR3 is 16 amino acids long. V lost 3 bases and J 0 bases, leaving 9 bases between the germline ends. Germline V gene data show CDR1 as SGHTA and CDR2 as FQGTGA. CDR3 loop: CASSFDSPSGANVLTF. In nucleotides, the CDR3 is TGTGCCAGCAGCTTTGACAGCCCCTCTGGGGCCAACGTCCTGACTTTC.

V gene TRBV4-2 combines with J gene TRBJ1-6; D remains ambiguous. CDR1 LGHNA and CDR2 YNFKEQ come from the germline V gene. V was clipped by 1 base and J by 9 bases, with 13 bases between them. This CDR3 comprises 15 residues. CDR3 residues: CASSQVARAGSPLHF. CDR3 DNA sequence: TGTGCCAGCAGCCAAGTTGCGAGGGCCGGTTCACCCCTCCACTTT.